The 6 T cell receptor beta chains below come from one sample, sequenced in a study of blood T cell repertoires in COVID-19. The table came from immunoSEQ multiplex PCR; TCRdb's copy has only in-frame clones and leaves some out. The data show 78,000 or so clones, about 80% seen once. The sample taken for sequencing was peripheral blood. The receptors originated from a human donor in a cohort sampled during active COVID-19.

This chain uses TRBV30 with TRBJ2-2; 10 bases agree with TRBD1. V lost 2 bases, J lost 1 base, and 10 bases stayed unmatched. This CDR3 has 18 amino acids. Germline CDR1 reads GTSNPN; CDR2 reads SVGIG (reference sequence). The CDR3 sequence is CAWSLMTGGRGNTGELFF. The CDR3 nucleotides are TGTGCCTGGAGTTTAATGACAGGGGGCAGGGGGAACACCGGGGAGCTGTTTTTT. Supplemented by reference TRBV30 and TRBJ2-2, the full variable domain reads SQTIHQWPATLVQPVGSPLSLECTVEGTSNPNLYWYRQAAGRGLQLLFYSVGIGQISSEVPQNLSASRPQDRQFILSSKKLLLSDSGFYLCAWSLMTGGRGNTGELFFGEGSRLTVL.

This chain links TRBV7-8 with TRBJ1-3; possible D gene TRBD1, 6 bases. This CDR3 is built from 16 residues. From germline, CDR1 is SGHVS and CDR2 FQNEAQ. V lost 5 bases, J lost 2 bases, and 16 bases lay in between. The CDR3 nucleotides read TGTGCCAGCAGCCCACTGGGGGGGGCCCCTGGAAACACCATATATTTT. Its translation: CASSPLGGAPGNTIYF.

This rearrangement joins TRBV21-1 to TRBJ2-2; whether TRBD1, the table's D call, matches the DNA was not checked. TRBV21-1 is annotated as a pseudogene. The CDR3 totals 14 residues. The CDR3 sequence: CASSRTGYTGELFF. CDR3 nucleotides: TGTGCCAGCAGCAGAACAGGGTACACCGGGGAGCTGTTTTTT.

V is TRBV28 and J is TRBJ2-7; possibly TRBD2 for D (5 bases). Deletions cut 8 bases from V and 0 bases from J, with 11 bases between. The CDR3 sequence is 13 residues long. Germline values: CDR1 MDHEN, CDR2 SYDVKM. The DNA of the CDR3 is TGTGCCAGCTGGGAGCAGCCCTCCTACGAGCAGTACTTC. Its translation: CASWEQPSYEQYF. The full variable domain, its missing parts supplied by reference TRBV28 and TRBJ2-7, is DVKVTQSSRYLVKRTGEKVFLECVQDMDHENMFWYRQDPGLGLRLIYFSYDVKMKEKGDIPEGYSVSREKKERFSLILESASTNQTSMYLCASWEQPSYEQYFGPGTRLTVT.

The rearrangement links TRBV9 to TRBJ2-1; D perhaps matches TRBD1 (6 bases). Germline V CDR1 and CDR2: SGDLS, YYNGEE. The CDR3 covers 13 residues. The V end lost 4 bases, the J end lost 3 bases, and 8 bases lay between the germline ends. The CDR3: CASSRDNYNEQFF. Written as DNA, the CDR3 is TGTGCCAGCAGCCGGGACAACTACAATGAGCAGTTCTTC.

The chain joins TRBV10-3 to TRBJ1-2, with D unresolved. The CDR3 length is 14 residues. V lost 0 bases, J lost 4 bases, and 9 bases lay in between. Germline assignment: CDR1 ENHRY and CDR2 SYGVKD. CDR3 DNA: TGTGCCATCAGTGAGTCGGAGGGAACCTATGGCTACACCTTC. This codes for CAISESEGTYGYTF.